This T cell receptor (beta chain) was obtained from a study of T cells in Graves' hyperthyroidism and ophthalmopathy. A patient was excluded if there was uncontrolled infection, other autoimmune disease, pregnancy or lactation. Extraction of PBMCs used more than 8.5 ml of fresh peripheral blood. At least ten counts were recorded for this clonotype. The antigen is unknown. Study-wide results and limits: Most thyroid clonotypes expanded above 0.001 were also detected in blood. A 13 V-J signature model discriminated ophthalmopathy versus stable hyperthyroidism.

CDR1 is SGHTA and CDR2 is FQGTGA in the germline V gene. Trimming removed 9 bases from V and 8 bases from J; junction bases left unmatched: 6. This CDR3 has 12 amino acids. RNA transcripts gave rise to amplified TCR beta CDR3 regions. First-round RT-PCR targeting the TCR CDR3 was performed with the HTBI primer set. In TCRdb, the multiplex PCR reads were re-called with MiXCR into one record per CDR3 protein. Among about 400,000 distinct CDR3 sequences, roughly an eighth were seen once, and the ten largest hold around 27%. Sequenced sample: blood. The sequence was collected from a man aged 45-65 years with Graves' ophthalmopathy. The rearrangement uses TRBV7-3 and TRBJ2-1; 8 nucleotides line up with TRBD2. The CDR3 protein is CASSGKVDEQFF. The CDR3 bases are TGTGCCAGTAGCGGGAAGGTCGATGAGCAGTTCTTC.